What follows describes a single TCR beta chain. The CDR3 has 17 amino acids. V lost 8 bases and J lost 2; bases outside the gene matches: 18. The germline CDR1 and CDR2 sequences are SQVTM and ANQGSEA. Sequencing was performed with immunoSEQ multiplex PCR; in TCRdb, only in-frame clones are kept and a portion is missing. The sample has 550,000 to 700,000 clones, about 80% seen once. The data were taken from a study of shared clonotypes between healthy human individuals. V and J are TRBV29-1 and TRBJ1-2; 9 bases agree with TRBD1. Sequencing was carried out using memory CD4+ T cells sorted from blood. Regarding subset: CD45RA-negative fraction. The sequence was obtained from a woman aged 25 to 39 in good health. This chain's CDR3 is CSPRPRTGESRNYGYTF. The DNA for the CDR3 is TGCAGCCCCCGTCCTAGGACAGGGGAGAGTAGGAACTATGGCTACACCTTC. Full variable domain (missing parts from reference TRBV29-1 and TRBJ1-2): SAVISQKPSRDICQRGTSLTIQCQVDSQVTMMFWYRQQPGQSLTLIATANQGSEATYESGFVIDKFPISRPNLTFSTLTVSNMSPEDSSIYLCSPRPRTGESRNYGYTFGSGTRLTVV.